Shown below are 10 T cell receptor beta chains from a single sample sequenced in a study of human T cells and chemical hapten exposure. From the RACE reads, TCRdb called clonotypes with MiXCR, one entry per CDR3 protein. The repertoire holds approximately 400,000 distinct CDR3 sequences, with 5.1% as singletons. Time point indicated: pre-sensitization, week 0. Stated treatment: therapeutic diphenylcyclopropenone sensitization with weekly scalp DPC. The source was whole blood, collected in connection with sensitization to the hapten diphenylcyclopropenone (DPC). These receptor sequences come from a woman in her fifties or sixties with alopecia areata. Some clones in this sample may be carry-over from other donors' samples.

The rearrangement uses TRBV2 and TRBJ2-2, with D maybe TRBD1 (5 bases). The CDR3 loop spans 15 amino acids. The V and J ends lost 1 base and 0 bases respectively, with 6 bases between them. CDR1 is SNHLY and CDR2 is FYNNEI in the germline V gene. The CDR3 nucleotides are TGTGCCAGCAGTGAAGAGGGGTCGAACACCGGGGAGCTGTTTTTT. This codes for CASSEEGSNTGELFF.

This clonotype was detected a few times. The chain carries TRBV23-1 and TRBJ1-4; tentative D call: TRBD1 (5 bases). TRBV23-1 is an open reading frame whose function is uncertain. CDR3 length: 15 residues. V was trimmed by 7 bases and J by 8 bases, leaving 20 bases between them. The CDR3 region is CASTGTRVEKEKLFF. Here the CDR3 DNA reads TGCGCCAGCACCGGGACCAGGGTAGAGAAAGAAAAACTGTTTTTT.

This chain connects TRBV12-3 or TRBV12-4 to TRBJ1-1; a possible D gene is TRBD1 (6 bases). This CDR3 contains 13 residues. V lost 7 bases to trimming and J lost 3 bases, with 12 bases between them. CDR3: CASTFWTDTEAFF. The CDR3 DNA is TGTGCCAGCACCTTTTGGACAGACACTGAAGCTTTCTTT.

This clonotype came up many times. The chain joins TRBV6-2 or TRBV6-3 to TRBJ2-3; no clear D. Trimming stripped 6 bases from V and 7 bases from J, with 8 bases between. Germline CDR1 is MNHEY and CDR2 is SVGEGT. This CDR3 has 11 amino acids. CDR3 sequence (DNA): TGTGCCAGCAGCCCAGATTATACGCAGTATTTT. It translates to CASSPDYTQYF.

This clonotype was counted between two and nine times. The J gene is TRBJ2-1, the V gene TRBV14; 11 bases line up with TRBD2. The CDR3 spans 16 residues. Unmatched junction bases numbered 4, after V lost 3 bases and J lost 3 bases. Germline V gene data show CDR1 as SGHDN and CDR2 as FVKESK. The CDR3 DNA reads TGTGCCAGCAGCCAGGGGACTAGCGGACTCTACAATGAGCAGTTCTTC. Protein product: CASSQGTSGLYNEQFF.

This clonotype was detected a few times. V usage is TRBV27 and J usage is TRBJ1-5; D might be TRBD1 (6 bases). This CDR3 has 16 residues. Germline-derived CDR1 and CDR2 are MNHEY and SMNVEV (reference sequence). V was trimmed by 5 bases and J by 5 bases, leaving 19 bases between them. This chain's CDR3 is CASSPRTGAYDQPQHF. The CDR3 DNA sequence: TGTGCCAGCAGTCCTCGAACGGGGGCCTATGATCAGCCCCAGCATTTT.

The rearrangement links TRBV2 to TRBJ1-5, with no clear D. The germline V and J ends were trimmed by 1 base and 0 bases, with 7 bases remaining between them. The CDR3 extends over 15 amino acids. Germline CDR1 is SNHLY and CDR2 is FYNNEI. The CDR3 nucleotides read TGTGCCAGCAGTGAAGGGCCCCATAGCAATCAGCCCCAGCATTTT. Amino acids: CASSEGPHSNQPQHF.

This clonotype has ten or more counts. The gene calls are TRBV5-1 and TRBJ2-5; D is undetermined. This CDR3 contains 14 residues. Trimming took off 0 bases at V and 1 base at J, with 7 bases between the two ends. Germline V gene sequence: CDR1 SGHRS, CDR2 YFSETQ. CDR3 nucleotides: TGCGCCAGCAGCTTGGTTTCCAGCCAAGAGACCCAGTACTTC. It specifies CASSLVSSQETQYF. The variable domain in full, with the rest retrieved from reference TRBV5-1 and TRBJ2-5, is KAGVTQTPRYLIKTRGQQVTLSCSPISGHRSVSWYQQTPGQGLQFLFEYFSETQRNKGNFPGRFSGRQFSNSRSEMNVSTLELGDSALYLCASSLVSSQETQYFGPGTRLLVL.

This chain joins TRBV6-1 and TRBJ1-4; D unresolved. Per the germline V gene, CDR1 is MNHNS and CDR2 is SASEGT. The CDR3 totals 15 residues. Trimming shortened V by 2 bases and J by 6 bases, and 13 bases separated the two germline ends. The CDR3 bases are TGTGCCAGCAGTGAAACGGCCAGCGATCATGAAAAACTGTTTTTT. The encoded protein is CASSETASDHEKLFF.

This clonotype was picked up many times. The V call is TRBV4-1, the J call TRBJ1-1; 7 bases are shared with TRBD1. This CDR3 is built from 15 residues. J gave up 1 base and V 5 bases, and 7 bases lay outside the gene matches. Germline V lookup: CDR1 MGHRA, CDR2 YSYEKL. The CDR3 loop reads CASSSRTGTNTEAFF. The CDR3 DNA is TGCGCCAGCAGCTCGCGGACAGGCACGAACACTGAAGCTTTCTTT.